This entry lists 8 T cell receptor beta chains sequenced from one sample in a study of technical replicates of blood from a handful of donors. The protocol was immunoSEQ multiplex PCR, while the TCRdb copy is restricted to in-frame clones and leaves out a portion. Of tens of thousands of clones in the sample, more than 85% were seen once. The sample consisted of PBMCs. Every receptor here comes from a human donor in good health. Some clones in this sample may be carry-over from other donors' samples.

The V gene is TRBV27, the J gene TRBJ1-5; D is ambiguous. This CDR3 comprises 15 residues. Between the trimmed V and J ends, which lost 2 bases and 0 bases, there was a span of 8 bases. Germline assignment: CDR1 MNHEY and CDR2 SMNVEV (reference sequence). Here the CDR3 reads CASSLVAYSNQPQHF. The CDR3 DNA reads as TGTGCCAGCAGTTTAGTCGCCTATAGCAATCAGCCCCAGCATTTT.

The CDR3 region is CASTTFGQVPYEQYF. CDR3 nucleotide sequence: TGTGCCAGCACCACTTTTGGACAGGTCCCCTACGAGCAGTACTTC. The genes are TRBV2 and TRBJ2-7; 7 bases map to TRBD1. Trimming removed 7 bases from V and 2 bases from J; junction bases left unmatched: 11. The CDR3 runs to 15 residues. CDR1 and CDR2 (germline): SNHLY, FYNNEI.

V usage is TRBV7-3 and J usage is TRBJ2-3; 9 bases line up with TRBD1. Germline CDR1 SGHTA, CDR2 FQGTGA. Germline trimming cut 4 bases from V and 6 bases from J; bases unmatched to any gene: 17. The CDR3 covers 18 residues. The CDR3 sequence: CASSSSPAGTGISDTQYF. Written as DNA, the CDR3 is TGTGCCAGCAGCTCGTCCCCTGCCGGGACAGGGATTTCCGATACGCAGTATTTT. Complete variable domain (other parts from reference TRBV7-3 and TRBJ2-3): GAGVSQTPSNKVTEKGKYVELRCDPISGHTALYWYRQSLGQGPEFLIYFQGTGAADDSGLPNDRFFAVRPEGSVSTLKIQRTERGDSAVYLCASSSSPAGTGISDTQYFGPGTRLTVL.

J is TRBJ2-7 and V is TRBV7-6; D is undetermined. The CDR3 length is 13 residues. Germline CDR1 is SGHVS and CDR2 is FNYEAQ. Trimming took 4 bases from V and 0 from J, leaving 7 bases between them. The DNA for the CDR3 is TGTGCCAGCAGCTCCCGTAGCTCCTACGAGCAGTACTTC. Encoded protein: CASSSRSSYEQYF. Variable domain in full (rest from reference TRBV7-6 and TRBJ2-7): GAGVSQSPRYKVTKRGQDVALRCDPISGHVSLYWYRQALGQGPEFLTYFNYEAQQDKSGLPNDRFSAERPEGSISTLTIQRTEQRDSAMYRCASSSRSSYEQYFGPGTRLTVT.

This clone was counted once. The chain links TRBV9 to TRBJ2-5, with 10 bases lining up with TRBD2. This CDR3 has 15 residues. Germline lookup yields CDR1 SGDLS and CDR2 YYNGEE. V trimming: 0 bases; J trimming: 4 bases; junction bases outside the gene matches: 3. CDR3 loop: CASSVVAGGGETQYF. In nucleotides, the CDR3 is TGTGCCAGCAGCGTAGTAGCGGGGGGCGGAGAGACCCAGTACTTC.

CDR3 region: CAISESGGVGQPQHF. The CDR3 nucleotides are TGTGCCATCAGTGAGTCGGGGGGGGTCGGGCAGCCCCAGCATTTT. The chain recombines TRBV10-3 with TRBJ1-5; D is possibly TRBD1 (5 bases). Deletions cut 0 bases from V and 7 bases from J, with 13 bases between. The CDR3 consists of 15 residues. The germline gives CDR1 ENHRY, CDR2 SYGVKD.

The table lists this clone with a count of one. The chain's CDR3 is CSVEDATVANYGYTF. The CDR3 nucleotides read TGCAGCGTTGAAGACGCCACGGTAGCTAACTATGGCTACACCTTC. The chain is built from TRBV29-1 and TRBJ1-2; D is unclear. The CDR3 has 15 amino acids. V was pared by 0 bases and J by 0 bases, with 11 bases between. CDR1 is SQVTM and CDR2 is ANQGSEA in the germline V gene.

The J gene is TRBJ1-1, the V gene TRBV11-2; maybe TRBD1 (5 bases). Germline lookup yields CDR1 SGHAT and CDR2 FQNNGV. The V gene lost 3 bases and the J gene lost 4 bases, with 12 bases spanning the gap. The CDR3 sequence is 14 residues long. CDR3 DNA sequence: TGTGCCAGCAGCTTGAGCAGGGTGTTCACTGAAGCTTTCTTT. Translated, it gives CASSLSRVFTEAFF. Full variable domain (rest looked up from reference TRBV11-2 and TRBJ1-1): EAGVAQSPRYKIIEKRQSVAFWCNPISGHATLYWYQQILGQGPKLLIQFQNNGVVDDSQLPKDRFSAERLKGVDSTLKIQPAKLEDSAVYLCASSLSRVFTEAFFGQGTRLTVV.